The 15 T cell receptor beta chains below all came from one sample that was sequenced in a study of regulatory dendritic cells for organ transplantation. Allogeneic regulatory or mature dendritic cells were co-cultured for less than six days with CFSE-labeled sorted T cells at 1:10. Data came from immunoSEQ multiplex PCR; TCRdb stores just in-frame clones and leaves some out. There are over 10,000 clones in the sample; about three fifths occur only once, and 1.2% lies in the top ten. Antigens for these TCRs are unknown. The sample consisted of naive CD8+ T cells from blood cultured with dendritic cells. Subset meaning: CD45RA+ naive T cells. The receptors shown here come from a human donor in good health.

This chain joins TRBV29-1 and TRBJ2-7; D perhaps matches TRBD1 (5 bases). This CDR3 is built from 11 residues. In germline, CDR1 is SQVTM, CDR2 ANQGSEA. Trimming took 6 bases from V and 3 from J, leaving 9 bases between them. CDR3 residues: CSVHDSYEQYF. In DNA form, the CDR3 reads TGCAGCGTACATGACAGCTACGAGCAGTACTTC.

The chain recombines TRBV11-1 with TRBJ2-5; D not resolved. Germline V CDR1 and CDR2: SGHAT, FQDESV (reference sequence). The CDR3 is 12 residues long. The V end lost 1 base, the J end lost 4 bases, and 4 bases lay between the germline ends. The CDR3 DNA sequence: TGTGCCAGCAGCTTAGTGGCAGAGACCCAGTACTTC. Protein: CASSLVAETQYF.

This clone was seen more than once but under ten times. The chain joins TRBV6-1 to TRBJ1-1, with TRBD1 matching over 8 bases. The CDR3 spans 19 residues. Germline CDR1 MNHNS, CDR2 SASEGT. The V gene end was trimmed by 0 bases and the J gene end by 1 base; junction bases not matched to a gene: 13. The CDR3 coding sequence is TGTGCCAGCAGTGAAGCTTGGGGCGGACAGGGAAGGGCGAACACTGAAGCTTTCTTT. Its translation: CASSEAWGGQGRANTEAFF.

This chain links TRBV9 with TRBJ2-5; tentatively, D is TRBD2 (7 bases). The V gene lost 3 bases and the J gene lost 2 bases, with 17 bases spanning the gap. The CDR3 consists of 16 residues. CDR1 is SGDLS and CDR2 is YYNGEE in the germline V gene. CDR3 sequence reads: CASSGSPEGGQETQYF. The CDR3 DNA is TGTGCCAGCAGCGGGTCACCGGAGGGGGGGCAAGAGACCCAGTACTTC.

The genes are TRBV10-3 and TRBJ1-2; 8 bases match TRBD1. The germline CDR1 and CDR2 sequences are ENHRY and SYGVKD. With 10 bases clipped from V and 3 bases from J, the junction kept 10 bases outside the gene matches. The CDR3 spans 14 residues. This CDR3 reads CATYPGQVYYGYTF. CDR3 DNA sequence: TGTGCCACGTATCCGGGACAGGTGTACTATGGCTACACCTTC.

Only a few counts were recorded for this clone. This chain uses TRBV14 with TRBJ1-2, with TRBD1 matching 7 bases. CDR3 length equals 15 residues. The trim removed 3 bases at V and 3 bases at J, leaving 7 bases unmatched. Germline V gene sequence: CDR1 SGHDN, CDR2 FVKESK. CDR3 sequence: CASSQDRQGDYGYTF. The CDR3, as DNA: TGTGCCAGCAGCCAGGATCGACAGGGTGACTATGGCTACACCTTC.

The CDR3 protein is CAISESVKRGYSNQPQHF. The CDR3 coding sequence is TGTGCCATCAGTGAGTCTGTCAAAAGAGGGTATAGCAATCAGCCCCAGCATTTT. The rearrangement links TRBV10-3 to TRBJ1-5; no clear D. The CDR3 spans 18 residues. Trimming pared 0 bases from V and 0 bases from J, leaving 15 bases between. CDR1 is ENHRY, CDR2 SYGVKD, per germline.

This clone was found once. The chain has TRBV2 and TRBJ2-1, with 9 bases lining up with TRBD1. There are 16 residues in the CDR3. J lost 13 bases, V lost 2 bases, and 15 bases had no gene match. The V gene's germline CDR1 is SNHLY and CDR2 FYNNEI. CDR3 nucleotide sequence: TGTGCCAGCAGTGAATCTAGGGACAGGGTCGACCCGGTTCAGTTCTTC. The encoded protein is CASSESRDRVDPVQFF.

This clone turned up a few times. The V gene is TRBV29-1, the J gene TRBJ2-2; 10 positions match TRBD2. Germline CDR1 SQVTM, CDR2 ANQGSEA. This CDR3 has 14 amino acids. After removal of 3 bases from V and 3 bases from J, the junction contained 1 base not matched to a gene. CDR3 sequence: CSVETSGYTGELFF. For the CDR3, the DNA is TGCAGCGTTGAGACTAGCGGGTACACCGGGGAGCTGTTTTTT.

The V gene is TRBV7-9, the J gene TRBJ2-3; 9 positions match TRBD1. The CDR3 length is 16 residues. Germline CDR1 SEHNR, CDR2 FQNEAQ (reference sequence). Trimming at V came to 1 base and at J to 5 bases, leaving 7 bases not matched to a gene. The CDR3 nucleotides read TGTGCCAGCAGCTTAGAGGGGGGACAGGGCGGAGATACGCAGTATTTT. Its translation is CASSLEGGQGGDTQYF. The whole variable domain, remainder taken from reference TRBV7-9 and TRBJ2-3, is DTGVSQNPRHKITKRGQNVTFRCDPISEHNRLYWYRQTLGQGPEFLTYFQNEAQLEKSRLLSDRFSAERPKGSFSTLEIQRTEQGDSAMYLCASSLEGGQGGDTQYFGPGTRLTVL.

The rearrangement joins TRBV6-1 to TRBJ1-1; no clear D. CDR1 and CDR2 (germline): MNHNS, SASEGT. Trimming stripped 1 base from V and 1 base from J, with 10 bases between. The CDR3 has 15 amino acids. CDR3 in amino acids: CASSEVSTKNTEAFF. CDR3 in DNA: TGTGCCAGCAGTGAAGTCTCCACAAAGAACACTGAAGCTTTCTTT.

The chain combines TRBV7-2 with TRBJ2-1; D is possibly TRBD1 (6 bases). Between the trimmed V and J ends, which lost 3 bases and 6 bases, there was a span of 15 bases. The CDR3 spans 15 residues. Germline-derived CDR1 and CDR2 are SGHTA and FQGNSA. CDR3 nucleotide sequence: TGTGCCAGCAGCTTTGGGCTGGGGGCGGGCAATGAGCAGTTCTTC. This sequence encodes CASSFGLGAGNEQFF.

This chain uses TRBV9 with TRBJ2-3; D ambiguous. V gave up 4 bases and J gave up 0 bases, with 6 bases separating them. From germline, CDR1 is SGDLS and CDR2 YYNGEE. The CDR3 is 13 residues long. As DNA, the CDR3 is TGTGCCAGCAGCCCCGGGAGCACAGATACGCAGTATTTT. It codes for CASSPGSTDTQYF. Combining the CDR3 with reference TRBV9 and TRBJ2-3 gives the whole variable domain DSGVTQTPKHLITATGQRVTLRCSPRSGDLSVYWYQQSLDQGLQFLIQYYNGEERAKGNILERFSAQQFPDLHSELNLSSLELGDSALYFCASSPGSTDTQYFGPGTRLTVL.

This clone occurred a few times. The rearrangement links TRBV29-1 to TRBJ2-2; 10 bases are shared with TRBD2. CDR1 SQVTM and CDR2 ANQGSEA come from the germline V gene. There are 15 residues in the CDR3. J lost 6 bases, V lost 6 bases, and 10 bases had no gene match. The DNA for the CDR3 is TGCAGCGTCGATTGGAGCGGGGGGGCCTCCGGGGAGCTGTTTTTT. Translated: CSVDWSGGASGELFF.

The chain combines TRBV7-8 with TRBJ2-5; the D gene is possibly TRBD2 (6 bases). Germline V gene sequence: CDR1 SGHVS, CDR2 FQNEAQ. V lost 6 bases and J 1 base, leaving 12 bases between the germline ends. This CDR3 spans 14 amino acids. This chain's CDR3 is CASRGRGSQETQYF. CDR3 bases: TGTGCCAGCAGGGGACGGGGGAGCCAAGAGACCCAGTACTTC.